This T cell receptor beta chain came from a study of graft-versus-host responses after intestinal transplantation. Across the study: Transplants were multivisceral, liver-intestinal, or isolated intestinal. All recipients were given anti-thymocyte globulin induction, and tacrolimus and steroids were then administered for around three years. Overall study results and limits: Allograft clonal ratios (graft-versus-host to host-versus-graft) were high in patients who had graft-donor T cell macrochimerism. Recipient-marrow GvH clones were detected, some having first appeared in ileum or blood.

Germline values: CDR1 KGHSH, CDR2 LQKENI. The CDR3 is 15 amino acids. Trimming shortened V by 2 bases and J by 0 bases, and 8 bases separated the two germline ends. Only in-frame clones appear in the TCRdb table, and some are missing; sequencing was by immunoSEQ multiplex PCR. The data hold about 120,000 clones, with approximately 92% observed a single time. Details on this clone: Its antigen is currently unknown.

The TCR originated in a human donor who received an intestinal transplant. The gene calls are TRBV18 and TRBJ2-4; D not certain. The sample was unstimulated CD4+ T cells sorted from spleen or lymph node cells, taken before intestinal transplant. CDR3: CASSPSELAKNIQYF. In DNA, the CDR3 is TGTGCCAGCTCACCATCGGAGTTAGCCAAAAACATTCAGTACTTC.